What follows are 31 T cell receptor beta chains derived from one specimen sequenced in a study of T cells after yellow fever vaccination (dated by TCRdb to about 2019). The library was obtained by 5' RACE. Sequencing used an Illumina HiSeq 2500. TCRdb reran the public reads through fastp at Q25 and MiXCR, keeping productive beta chains. Identical CDR3 proteins give one entry, which carries the most common genes and DNA. Here the sample has 250,000 to 350,000 distinct CDR3 sequences; roughly 6.8% occur a single time. Roughly a sixth of the sample rests with the top ten. The sample's treatment or condition label is to be understood as: live attenuated yellow fever vaccine strain. Material: PBMCs, obtained about 41 days after the first yellow fever vaccination. These receptor sequences come from a man aged 18 to 29 who received the YFV17D yellow fever vaccine.

This clonotype occurred a few times. This chain joins TRBV20-1 and TRBJ1-6, with D hard to call. The CDR3 totals 16 residues. CDR1 is DFQATT and CDR2 is SNEGSKA in the germline V gene (reference sequence). The V and J ends lost 0 bases and 9 bases respectively, with 18 bases between them. The CDR3 sequence: CSARDTVSQGSSPLHF. DNA of the CDR3: TGCAGTGCTAGAGATACAGTGTCGCAAGGTAGTTCACCCCTCCACTTT.

The rearrangement links TRBV4-2 to TRBJ2-1; TRBD2 matches 10 bases. The germline gives CDR1 LGHNA, CDR2 YNFKEQ. The J segment lost 9 bases and the V segment lost 1 base, leaving 9 bases of the junction unmatched. The CDR3 covers 16 residues. Here the CDR3 reads CASSQGAGGQVGEQFF. CDR3 DNA sequence: TGTGCCAGCAGCCAAGGAGCGGGGGGGCAGGTGGGTGAGCAGTTCTTC.

In this sample, this clonotype turned up a few times. This chain connects TRBV10-3 to TRBJ2-1; TRBD1 agrees at 7 bases. Germline lookup yields CDR1 ENHRY and CDR2 SYGVKD. V trimming: 3 bases; J trimming: 8 bases; junction bases outside the gene matches: 7. The CDR3 extends over 14 amino acids. DNA of the CDR3: TGTGCCATCAGTGAAGACAGGGTCTTGGATGAGCAGTTCTTC. Encoded protein: CAISEDRVLDEQFF.

The CDR3 is CASSQRGQYLSYDEQYV. The CDR3 DNA follows: TGTGCCAGCAGCCAAAGGGGACAGTATCTCTCCTACGACGAGCAGTACGTC. The chain has TRBV7-3 and TRBJ2-7; 7 bases align to TRBD1. The CDR3 runs to 17 residues. Looked up from germline, CDR1 is SGHTA and CDR2 is FQGTGA. The V gene end was trimmed by 5 bases and the J gene end by 5 bases; junction bases not matched to a gene: 18.

Points on this clonotype: The junction differs from germline at one of its ends, possibly a read error. The V gene is TRBV23-1, the J gene TRBJ2-5; no definite D call. TRBV23-1 is an ORF for which the function is uncertain. This CDR3 is 15 amino acids long. CDR3 loop: CVSCQQQRQAETQYF. In DNA form, the CDR3 reads TGTGTCTCCTGTCAACAGCAGCGCCAAGCAGAGACCCAGTACTTC.

This clonotype was detected only a few times. The J gene is TRBJ2-7, the V gene TRBV7-6; D might be TRBD2 (5 bases). This CDR3 is built from 13 residues. Germline CDR1 reads SGHVS; CDR2 reads FNYEAQ. V lost 4 bases and J lost 5, with 12 bases in between. CDR3 in DNA: TGTGCCAGCAGCTGGGGAGTGAAGGACGAGCAGTACTTC. Translation gives CASSWGVKDEQYF.

This clonotype was counted between two and nine times. This chain joins TRBV6-2 or TRBV6-3 and TRBJ2-2, with TRBD1 as a possible D gene (6 bases). CDR3 length: 15 residues. Germline assignment: CDR1 MNHEY and CDR2 SVGEGT. V lost 2 bases, J lost 5 bases, and 12 bases lay in between. CDR3 residues: CASSYRPGETGELFF. The CDR3 DNA is TGTGCCAGCAGTTACAGGCCAGGGGAAACCGGGGAGCTGTTTTTT.

This clonotype was seen ten or more times. The chain recombines TRBV29-1 with TRBJ2-5; D may be TRBD1 (5 bases). Germline values: CDR1 SQVTM, CDR2 ANQGSEA. CDR3 length equals 13 residues. The V gene lost 4 bases and the J gene lost 5 bases, with 14 bases spanning the gap. In nucleotides, the CDR3 is TGCAGCGTTGCCAGGGTGGAGCTCGAGACCCAGTACTTC. This codes for CSVARVELETQYF. Full variable domain (outside the CDR3, taken from reference TRBV29-1 and TRBJ2-5): SAVISQKPSRDICQRGTSLTIQCQVDSQVTMMFWYRQQPGQSLTLIATANQGSEATYESGFVIDKFPISRPNLTFSTLTVSNMSPEDSSIYLCSVARVELETQYFGPGTRLLVL.

This clonotype was seen a few times. The CDR3 spells CASSEFQGHYGYTF. The CDR3 DNA sequence: TGTGCCAGCAGTGAATTTCAGGGTCACTATGGCTACACCTTC. The gene calls are TRBV6-1 and TRBJ1-2; D is possibly TRBD1 (5 bases). CDR3 length equals 14 residues. Germline V gene sequence: CDR1 MNHNS, CDR2 SASEGT. V gave up 2 bases and J gave up 3 bases, with 10 bases separating them.

This chain's CDR3 is CASSLGPQNTEAFF. Written as DNA, the CDR3 is TGTGCCAGCAGCTTAGGGCCACAGAACACTGAAGCTTTCTTT. This sequence joins TRBV13 and TRBJ1-1; the D is unclear. The germline V gene encodes CDR1 PRHDT and CDR2 FYEKMQ (reference sequence). CDR3 length: 14 residues. V dropped 0 bases and J dropped 1 base, with 6 bases sitting between them.

In its sample, this clonotype was seen many times. This sequence joins TRBV12-3 or TRBV12-4 and TRBJ2-2, with 8 bases aligning to TRBD2. The CDR3 is 13 residues long. Losses at the gene ends were 7 bases for V and 4 bases for J; bases not matched to a gene: 2. CDR3 DNA sequence: TGTGCCAGCAAGGCGGGGGGCACCGGGGAGCTGTTTTTT. Translated, it gives CASKAGGTGELFF.

This clonotype was seen more than once but under ten times. V and J are TRBV7-3 and TRBJ2-1; 7 nucleotides align to TRBD1. CDR1 and CDR2 (germline): SGHTA, FQGTGA. The V gene end was trimmed by 1 base and the J gene end by 4 bases; junction bases not matched to a gene: 4. The CDR3 is 15 residues long. The CDR3 sequence is CASSLNGQEYNEQFF. The CDR3 coding sequence is TGTGCCAGCAGCTTAAACGGACAGGAGTACAATGAGCAGTTCTTC.

The sample holds a few counts of this clonotype. The chain has TRBV10-3 and TRBJ2-7; D ambiguous. V was trimmed by 4 bases and J by 0 bases, leaving 13 bases between them. This CDR3 has 15 residues. Looked up from germline, CDR1 is ENHRY and CDR2 is SYGVKD. The CDR3 protein is CAISGFPSGSYEQYV. The CDR3 DNA sequence: TGTGCCATCAGTGGGTTCCCGTCCGGCTCCTACGAGCAGTACGTC.

The chain has TRBV12-3 or TRBV12-4 and TRBJ2-2, with D maybe TRBD2 (7 bases). The CDR3 length is 15 residues. V was trimmed by 3 bases and J by 5 bases, leaving 13 bases between them. The CDR3 loop is CASSFVGGLTGELFF. The CDR3 DNA is TGTGCCAGCAGTTTCGTCGGGGGGCTGACCGGGGAGCTGTTTTTT.

The rearrangement joins TRBV7-2 to TRBJ1-5; D is unresolved. Trimming took 5 bases from V and 8 from J, leaving 10 bases between them. CDR3 length: 12 residues. Germline V gene sequence: CDR1 SGHTA, CDR2 FQGNSA. The CDR3 DNA reads TGTGCCAGCAGCCCTCCTCGCGAGCCCCAGCATTTT. Residues: CASSPPREPQHF.

This clonotype was seen only a few times. The chain carries TRBV19 and TRBJ2-2; TRBD1 is a possible D gene (6 bases). The V gene lost 7 bases and the J gene lost 4 bases, with 13 bases spanning the gap. The CDR3 is made up of 14 amino acids. Germline V lookup: CDR1 LNHDA, CDR2 SQIVND (reference sequence). The CDR3 loop reads CASKAGDITGELFF. Here the CDR3 DNA reads TGTGCCAGTAAGGCAGGGGACATCACCGGGGAGCTGTTTTTT.

This rearrangement joins TRBV28 to TRBJ1-1, with TRBD1 matching over 11 bases. Unmatched junction bases numbered 4, after V lost 6 bases and J lost 10 bases. Germline-derived CDR1 and CDR2 are MDHEN and SYDVKM. This CDR3 is 12 amino acids long. CDR3: CASSGDRGAAFF. The CDR3 DNA sequence: TGTGCCAGCAGCGGGGACAGGGGGGCAGCTTTCTTT. The whole variable domain, filled in from reference TRBV28 and TRBJ1-1, reads DVKVTQSSRYLVKRTGEKVFLECVQDMDHENMFWYRQDPGLGLRLIYFSYDVKMKEKGDIPEGYSVSREKKERFSLILESASTNQTSMYLCASSGDRGAAFFGQGTRLTVV.

The V gene is TRBV5-1, the J gene TRBJ2-3; TRBD2 agrees at 9 bases. From germline, CDR1 is SGHRS and CDR2 YFSETQ. J was trimmed by 2 bases and V by 7 bases; bases with no gene match: 11. The CDR3 spans 16 residues. CDR3 protein: CASRLRLAVLTDTQYF. For the CDR3, the DNA is TGCGCCAGCCGCCTCCGACTAGCGGTCCTCACAGATACGCAGTATTTT.

V usage is TRBV7-2 and J usage is TRBJ1-1, with a tentative D call TRBD1 (6 bases). Germline CDR1 is SGHTA and CDR2 is FQGNSA. Trimming took off 3 bases at V and 1 base at J, with 12 bases between the two ends. CDR3 length: 15 residues. CDR3 bases: TGTGCCAGCAGCTTGGGCAGGACAGAGAACACTGAAGCTTTCTTT. Encoded protein: CASSLGRTENTEAFF.

The table lists this clonotype with many counts. This chain links TRBV19 with TRBJ2-3; D ambiguous. CDR3 length: 15 residues. The germline V and J ends were trimmed by 8 bases and 1 base, with 16 bases remaining between them. The V gene's germline CDR1 is LNHDA and CDR2 SQIVND (reference sequence). The CDR3: CASGRTGLGTDTQYF. In nucleotides, the CDR3 is TGTGCCAGTGGACGGACGGGTCTCGGCACAGATACGCAGTATTTT.

The rearrangement uses TRBV29-1 and TRBJ2-1, with D possibly matching TRBD2 (6 bases). The CDR3 is 12 amino acids. Between the trimmed V and J ends, which lost 7 bases and 12 bases, there was a span of 19 bases. From germline, CDR1 is SQVTM and CDR2 ANQGSEA. CDR3 protein: CSGLDGGLMQFF. The CDR3 DNA reads as TGCAGCGGACTCGACGGGGGTTTGATGCAGTTCTTC.

This clonotype was counted ten times or more. The rearrangement joins TRBV29-1 to TRBJ2-5, with D uncertain. The CDR3 contains 15 residues. The germline gives CDR1 SQVTM, CDR2 ANQGSEA. V lost 1 base to trimming and J lost 5 bases, with 17 bases between them. As DNA, the CDR3 is TGCAGCGTTGAAGGGTTCCTAGGAAGGGCGGAGACCCAGTACTTC. This sequence encodes CSVEGFLGRAETQYF.

This clonotype has just a few counts. This rearrangement joins TRBV6-2 or TRBV6-3 to TRBJ2-3; TRBD2 agrees at 8 bases. The CDR3 extends over 17 amino acids. Trimming removed 5 bases from V and 0 bases from J; junction bases left unmatched: 10. Germline CDR1 and CDR2: MNHEY and SVGEGT. In DNA, the CDR3 is TGTGCCAGCAGTAAGCTAATAACTAGCGGAAGCACAGATACGCAGTATTTT. It yields the protein CASSKLITSGSTDTQYF.

In its sample, this clonotype was seen many times. The chain couples TRBV12-3 or TRBV12-4 to TRBJ2-6, with D hard to call. The V gene lost 6 bases and the J gene lost 0 bases, with 9 bases spanning the gap. The CDR3 loop spans 15 amino acids. In DNA form, the CDR3 reads TGTGCCAGCAGCTTTGACACCTCTGGGGCCAACGTCCTGACTTTC. Translated: CASSFDTSGANVLTF.

This clonotype was counted a few times. This chain connects TRBV20-1 to TRBJ2-5; D uncertain. The CDR3 is 15 amino acids. Germline assignment: CDR1 DFQATT and CDR2 SNEGSKA (reference sequence). The V end lost 3 bases, the J end lost 2 bases, and 16 bases lay between the germline ends. The DNA for the CDR3 is TGCAGTGCTAGTGGGGTAGATCTCACGCAAGAGACCCAGTACTTC. Residues: CSASGVDLTQETQYF.

The V call is TRBV4-3, the J call TRBJ1-3; D call uncertain. V dropped 0 bases and J dropped 0 bases, with 12 bases sitting between them. The CDR3 consists of 17 residues. Per germline, CDR1 LGHNA and CDR2 YSLEER. Written as DNA, the CDR3 is TGCGCCAGCAGCCAAGAGGCCTCAGGCTACTCTGGAAACACCATATATTTT. It specifies CASSQEASGYSGNTIYF.

This clonotype has at least ten counts. The gene calls are TRBV20-1 and TRBJ2-5, with D unclear. The CDR3 has 11 amino acids. From germline, CDR1 is DFQATT and CDR2 SNEGSKA (reference sequence). V was shortened by 3 bases and J by 3 bases, with 5 bases between the two germline ends. The CDR3 protein is CSARGEETQYF. CDR3 nucleotide sequence: TGCAGTGCTAGGGGTGAAGAGACCCAGTACTTC.

This clonotype was seen a few times. The chain carries TRBV5-1 and TRBJ1-5, with D possibly being TRBD1 (6 bases). The ends were cut back, 3 bases at V and 4 bases at J, with 11 bases in the middle. CDR3 length equals 14 residues. Germline V gene data show CDR1 as SGHRS and CDR2 as YFSETQ. CDR3 sequence reads: CASSSGGANQPQHF. In DNA, the CDR3 is TGCGCCAGCAGCTCCGGGGGGGCTAATCAGCCCCAGCATTTT.

The chain links TRBV20-1 to TRBJ2-7, with a tentative D call TRBD2 (5 bases). Germline CDR1 DFQATT, CDR2 SNEGSKA (reference sequence). Trimming took off 0 bases at V and 3 bases at J, with 15 bases between the two ends. This CDR3 region has 15 residues. In DNA form, the CDR3 reads TGCAGTGCTAGAGATCGATCGGGGTGGGGCTACGAGCAGTACGTC. This codes for CSARDRSGWGYEQYV.

The rearrangement uses TRBV5-1 and TRBJ2-3; the D gene is possibly TRBD1 (6 bases). The CDR3 runs 19 residues. CDR1 is SGHRS, CDR2 YFSETQ, per germline. V gave up 0 bases and J gave up 2 bases, with 22 bases separating them. DNA of the CDR3: TGCGCCAGCAGCTTGGTCCTTGGGTGGGACACCGCTTTCACAGATACGCAGTATTTT. It codes for CASSLVLGWDTAFTDTQYF.

In its sample, this clonotype was seen a few times. The J gene is TRBJ1-4, the V gene TRBV7-2, with D unclear. This CDR3 spans 15 amino acids. The germline V and J ends were trimmed by 5 bases and 5 bases, with 15 bases remaining between them. Germline CDR1 SGHTA, CDR2 FQGNSA. The CDR3 DNA is TGTGCCAGCAGCCCAAATAAGGCCAGAAATGAAAAACTGTTTTTT. It encodes CASSPNKARNEKLFF.